A selection of T cell receptor beta chains follows, all from one sample in a study of T cells in Graves' hyperthyroidism and ophthalmopathy. Each CDR3 protein gets one entry after TCRdb re-called the multiplex PCR reads with MiXCR. The table has around 250,000 distinct CDR3 sequences, roughly 22% seen once. Sequencing was carried out using blood. The receptor source for this set is a woman aged 40 to 49 with Graves' ophthalmopathy. The CDR3 runs from the conserved cysteine through the conserved F or W. A D gene is named only where the DNA matches it firmly. A row's size may be missing; if present it is once, few, many or a size class.

clone_size: .
v_call: TRBV6-1
j_call: TRBJ1-1
d_call: .
cdr3_aa: CASSQHSEAFF
cdr3_nt: TGTGCCAGCAGTCAACATAGTGAAGCTTTCTTT

clone_size: many
v_call: TRBV29-1
j_call: TRBJ2-7
d_call: .
cdr3_aa: CSARRLDKQYF
cdr3_nt: TGCAGCGCCCGAAGACTGGACAAGCAGTACTTC

clone_size: many
v_call: TRBV28
j_call: TRBJ1-5
d_call: .
cdr3_aa: CASSPVSGGRQPQHF
cdr3_nt: TGTGCCAGCAGTCCCGTGAGCGGGGGGCGGCAGCCCCAGCATTTT

clone_size: many
v_call: TRBV30
j_call: TRBJ1-1
d_call: .
cdr3_aa: CAWSVKGGGGEAFF
cdr3_nt: TGTGCCTGGAGTGTAAAGGGAGGGGGGGGTGAAGCTTTCTTT

clone_size: many
v_call: TRBV5-5
j_call: TRBJ1-6
d_call: TRBD1
cdr3_aa: CASSSDRPNSPLHF
cdr3_nt: TGTGCCAGCAGCTCGGACAGGCCCAATTCACCCCTCCACTTT

clone_size: many
v_call: TRBV28
j_call: TRBJ2-4
d_call: .
cdr3_aa: CASSPRRGLAKNIQYF
cdr3_nt: TGTGCCAGCAGTCCTCGGCGAGGACTAGCCAAAAACATTCAGTACTTC

clone_size: many
v_call: TRBV20-1
j_call: TRBJ2-2
d_call: .
cdr3_aa: CSAAGHQNTGELFF
cdr3_nt: TGCAGTGCCGCGGGACACCAGAACACCGGGGAGCTGTTTTTT

clone_size: many
v_call: TRBV19
j_call: TRBJ2-2
d_call: TRBD2
cdr3_aa: CASRRTSGRRTGELFF
cdr3_nt: TGTGCCAGTAGGAGGACTAGCGGGAGACGCACCGGGGAGCTGTTTTTT

clone_size: .
v_call: TRBV30
j_call: TRBJ1-1
d_call: .
cdr3_aa: CAWSPGIYTEAFF
cdr3_nt: TGTGCCTGGAGTCCCGGGATTTATACTGAAGCTTTCTTT

clone_size: .
v_call: TRBV28
j_call: TRBJ2-7
d_call: TRBD2
cdr3_aa: CASSPPGLAAGWDEQYF
cdr3_nt: TGTGCCAGCAGTCCCCCCGGACTAGCGGCGGGGTGGGACGAGCAGTACTTC

clone_size: many
v_call: TRBV6-1
j_call: TRBJ1-5
d_call: .
cdr3_aa: CASKIGTNQPQHF
cdr3_nt: TGTGCCAGCAAAATCGGGACAAATCAGCCCCAGCATTTT

clone_size: many
v_call: TRBV6-1
j_call: TRBJ2-7
d_call: .
cdr3_aa: CASTQGAPSYEQYF
cdr3_nt: TGTGCCAGCACCCAGGGAGCCCCCTCCTACGAGCAGTACTTC

clone_size: many
v_call: TRBV6-1
j_call: TRBJ2-5
d_call: .
cdr3_aa: CASSVSGLGETQYF
cdr3_nt: TGTGCCAGCAGTGTATCCGGGTTGGGGGAGACCCAGTACTTC

clone_size: .
v_call: TRBV20-1
j_call: TRBJ2-5
d_call: TRBD2
cdr3_aa: CSASRLAGRQETQYF
cdr3_nt: TGCAGTGCTTCACGACTAGCGGGACGGCAAGAGACCCAGTACTTC

clone_size: many
v_call: TRBV3-1
j_call: TRBJ1-5
d_call: .
cdr3_aa: CASSPGLSQPQHF
cdr3_nt: TGTGCCAGCAGCCCCGGCCTGTCACAGCCCCAGCATTTT

clone_size: many
v_call: TRBV10-3
j_call: TRBJ2-2
d_call: .
cdr3_aa: CAISTGTTTGELFF
cdr3_nt: TGTGCCATCAGTACCGGGACAACAACCGGGGAGCTGTTTTTT

clone_size: many
v_call: TRBV20-1
j_call: TRBJ1-1
d_call: TRBD1
cdr3_aa: CSATQGSYTEAFF
cdr3_nt: TGCAGTGCGACACAGGGGTCGTACACTGAAGCTTTCTTT

clone_size: many
v_call: TRBV29-1
j_call: TRBJ2-5
d_call: TRBD1
cdr3_aa: CSVVRGLGETQYF
cdr3_nt: TGCAGCGTTGTAAGGGGGCTAGGAGAGACCCAGTACTTC

clone_size: .
v_call: TRBV7-2
j_call: TRBJ2-5
d_call: TRBD1
cdr3_aa: CASTQGATAGETQYF
cdr3_nt: TGTGCCAGCACCCAGGGGGCAACAGCGGGAGAGACCCAGTACTTC

clone_size: many
v_call: TRBV5-4
j_call: TRBJ1-1
d_call: .
cdr3_aa: CASSLVHQNTEAFF
cdr3_nt: TGTGCCAGCAGCTTGGTTCACCAGAACACTGAAGCTTTCTTT

clone_size: many
v_call: TRBV19
j_call: TRBJ2-5
d_call: .
cdr3_aa: CASSIRPQAETQYF
cdr3_nt: TGTGCCAGTAGTATCAGGCCCCAGGCGGAGACCCAGTACTTC

clone_size: .
v_call: TRBV3-1
j_call: TRBJ2-7
d_call: TRBD2
cdr3_aa: CASSRAGGYEQYF
cdr3_nt: TGTGCCAGCAGCCGAGCGGGAGGTTACGAGCAGTACTTC

clone_size: .
v_call: TRBV6-2/TRBV6-3
j_call: TRBJ2-7
d_call: TRBD2
cdr3_aa: CASSYSLVREDISYEQYF
cdr3_nt: TGTGCCAGCAGTTACTCGTTGGTGCGGGAGGACATCTCCTACGAGCAGTACTTC

clone_size: many
v_call: TRBV9
j_call: TRBJ2-5
d_call: .
cdr3_aa: CASSPVWQGPETQYF
cdr3_nt: TGTGCCAGCAGCCCGGTTTGGCAGGGCCCAGAGACCCAGTACTTC

clone_size: many
v_call: TRBV7-9
j_call: TRBJ2-5
d_call: TRBD1
cdr3_aa: CASSSARTGAETQYF
cdr3_nt: TGTGCCAGCAGCTCCGCTCGAACAGGGGCAGAGACCCAGTACTTC

clone_size: many
v_call: TRBV11-1
j_call: TRBJ2-2
d_call: TRBD2
cdr3_aa: CASSLGRGASDFANTGELFF
cdr3_nt: TGTGCCAGCAGCTTAGGGCGGGGGGCTAGCGACTTCGCGAACACCGGGGAGCTGTTTTTT

clone_size: many
v_call: TRBV6-5
j_call: TRBJ1-5
d_call: TRBD1
cdr3_aa: CASAPTGGSNQPQHF
cdr3_nt: TGTGCCAGCGCACCTACAGGGGGGAGCAATCAGCCCCAGCATTTT

clone_size: few
v_call: TRBV30
j_call: TRBJ2-3
d_call: .
cdr3_aa: CASSGGSRTDTQYF
cdr3_nt: TGTGCCTCCAGTGGGGGGAGCCGCACAGATACGCAGTATTTT

clone_size: many
v_call: TRBV30
j_call: TRBJ1-1
d_call: .
cdr3_aa: CAWRSSGALGDEAFF
cdr3_nt: TGTGCCTGGAGGTCCTCCGGGGCTCTGGGAGATGAAGCTTTCTTT

clone_size: many
v_call: TRBV20-1
j_call: TRBJ2-5
d_call: .
cdr3_aa: CSARDMLETQYF
cdr3_nt: TGCAGTGCTAGAGATATGTTGGAGACCCAGTACTTC

clone_size: many
v_call: TRBV10-3
j_call: TRBJ2-7
d_call: .
cdr3_aa: CAISQLTRDEQYF
cdr3_nt: TGTGCCATCAGCCAATTGACCCGAGACGAGCAGTACTTC

clone_size: many
v_call: TRBV12-3/TRBV12-4
j_call: TRBJ2-2
d_call: .
cdr3_aa: CASGRRDGELFF
cdr3_nt: TGTGCCAGCGGACGGAGAGACGGGGAGCTGTTTTTT

clone_size: many
v_call: TRBV27
j_call: TRBJ2-7
d_call: .
cdr3_aa: CASSLSDAYVSYEQYF
cdr3_nt: TGTGCCAGCAGTTTATCTGACGCCTATGTCTCCTACGAGCAGTACTTC

clone_size: many
v_call: TRBV6-1
j_call: TRBJ1-1
d_call: .
cdr3_aa: CASRGVNTEAFF
cdr3_nt: TGTGCCAGCAGGGGTGTTAACACTGAAGCTTTCTTT

clone_size: many
v_call: TRBV11-1
j_call: TRBJ2-3
d_call: TRBD2
cdr3_aa: CASSLAVGAGAYTDTQYF
cdr3_nt: TGTGCCAGCAGCTTAGCGGTGGGAGCGGGAGCGTACACAGATACGCAGTATTTT

clone_size: many
v_call: TRBV20-1
j_call: TRBJ1-2
d_call: .
cdr3_aa: CSASQGPNYGYTF
cdr3_nt: TGCAGTGCTAGTCAGGGGCCCAACTATGGCTACACCTTC

clone_size: many
v_call: TRBV20-1
j_call: TRBJ1-1
d_call: .
cdr3_aa: CSARDRAEAFF
cdr3_nt: TGCAGTGCTAGAGATCGGGCAGAAGCTTTCTTT

clone_size: .
v_call: TRBV30
j_call: TRBJ2-6
d_call: .
cdr3_aa: CALLQGYSGANVLTF
cdr3_nt: TGTGCCTTACTACAGGGATACTCTGGGGCCAACGTCCTGACTTTC

clone_size: few
v_call: TRBV7-6
j_call: TRBJ2-5
d_call: .
cdr3_aa: CASSLSSGTETQYF
cdr3_nt: TGTGCCAGCAGCCTATCCTCGGGAACGGAGACCCAGTACTTC

clone_size: many
v_call: TRBV13
j_call: TRBJ1-1
d_call: .
cdr3_aa: CASSLGPGLEAFF
cdr3_nt: TGTGCCAGCAGCTTAGGTCCAGGCCTTGAAGCTTTCTTT

clone_size: .
v_call: TRBV12-3/TRBV12-4
j_call: TRBJ2-7
d_call: .
cdr3_aa: CASSLRSGDVISYEQYF
cdr3_nt: TGTGCCAGCAGTTTAAGATCAGGGGACGTCATCTCCTACGAGCAGTACTTC

clone_size: .
v_call: TRBV6-1
j_call: TRBJ2-5
d_call: .
cdr3_aa: CASSAGVSGETQYF
cdr3_nt: TGTGCCAGCAGTGCGGGGGTTAGCGGCGAGACCCAGTACTTC

clone_size: .
v_call: TRBV20-1
j_call: TRBJ2-7
d_call: .
cdr3_aa: CSARDLASSYEQYF
cdr3_nt: TGCAGTGCTAGAGATCTGGCGAGTTCCTACGAGCAGTACTTC

clone_size: many
v_call: TRBV4-1
j_call: TRBJ1-5
d_call: .
cdr3_aa: CASSQEISGQLNQPQHF
cdr3_nt: TGCGCCAGCAGCCAAGAAATCTCAGGCCAGCTGAATCAGCCCCAGCATTTT

clone_size: many
v_call: TRBV6-5
j_call: TRBJ2-5
d_call: .
cdr3_aa: CASIEREETQYF
cdr3_nt: TGTGCCAGCATAGAGCGGGAAGAGACCCAGTACTTC

clone_size: many
v_call: TRBV18
j_call: TRBJ1-5
d_call: .
cdr3_aa: CASSPSNRELSGQPQHF
cdr3_nt: TGTGCCAGCTCACCGAGCAACAGAGAGCTTTCGGGGCAGCCCCAGCATTTT

clone_size: few
v_call: TRBV12-5
j_call: TRBJ2-7
d_call: .
cdr3_aa: CASVGAGKYEQYF
cdr3_nt: TGTGCTAGTGTCGGGGCGGGAAAGTACGAGCAGTACTTC

clone_size: few
v_call: TRBV12-3/TRBV12-4
j_call: TRBJ1-2
d_call: .
cdr3_aa: CASSLTGERGYTF
cdr3_nt: TGTGCCAGCAGTTTAACGGGGGAACGTGGCTACACCTTC

clone_size: many
v_call: TRBV5-1
j_call: TRBJ1-1
d_call: TRBD1
cdr3_aa: CASSRDRGLREAFF
cdr3_nt: TGCGCCAGCAGCCGGGACAGGGGGCTGAGGGAAGCTTTCTTT

clone_size: .
v_call: TRBV6-1
j_call: TRBJ2-2
d_call: .
cdr3_aa: CASSRSNTGELFF
cdr3_nt: TGTGCCAGCAGCCGTAGTAACACCGGGGAGCTGTTTTTT

clone_size: many
v_call: TRBV12-3/TRBV12-4
j_call: TRBJ1-1
d_call: .
cdr3_aa: CASTFGNTEAFF
cdr3_nt: TGTGCCAGCACCTTCGGGAACACTGAAGCTTTCTTT

clone_size: many
v_call: TRBV15
j_call: TRBJ2-6
d_call: .
cdr3_aa: CATSSWRDGANVLTF
cdr3_nt: TGTGCCACCAGCAGCTGGAGGGATGGGGCCAACGTCCTGACTTTC